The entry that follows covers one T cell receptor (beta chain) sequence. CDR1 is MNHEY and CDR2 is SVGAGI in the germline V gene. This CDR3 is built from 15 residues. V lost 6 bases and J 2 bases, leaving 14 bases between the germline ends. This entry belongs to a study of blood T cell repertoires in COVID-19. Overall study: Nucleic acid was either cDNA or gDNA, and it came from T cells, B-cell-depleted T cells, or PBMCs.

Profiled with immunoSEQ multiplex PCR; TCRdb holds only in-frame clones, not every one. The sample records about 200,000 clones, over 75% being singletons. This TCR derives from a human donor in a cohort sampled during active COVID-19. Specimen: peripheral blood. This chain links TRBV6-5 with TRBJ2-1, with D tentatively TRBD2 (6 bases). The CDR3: CASSMGTGPYNEQFF. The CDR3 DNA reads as TGTGCCAGCAGCATGGGGACTGGCCCCTACAATGAGCAGTTCTTC.